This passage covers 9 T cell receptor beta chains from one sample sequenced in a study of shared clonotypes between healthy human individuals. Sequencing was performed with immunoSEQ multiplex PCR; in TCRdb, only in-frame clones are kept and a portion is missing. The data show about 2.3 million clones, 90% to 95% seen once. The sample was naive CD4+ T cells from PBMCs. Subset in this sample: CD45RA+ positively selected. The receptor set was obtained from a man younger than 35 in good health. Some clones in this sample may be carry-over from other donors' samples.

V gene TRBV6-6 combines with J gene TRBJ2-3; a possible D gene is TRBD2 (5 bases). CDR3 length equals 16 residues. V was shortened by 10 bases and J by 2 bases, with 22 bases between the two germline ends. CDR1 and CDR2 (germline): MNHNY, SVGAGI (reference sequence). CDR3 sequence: CATRGGDWKYTDTQYF. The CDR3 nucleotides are TGTGCCACGCGTGGAGGAGACTGGAAATACACAGATACGCAGTATTTT.

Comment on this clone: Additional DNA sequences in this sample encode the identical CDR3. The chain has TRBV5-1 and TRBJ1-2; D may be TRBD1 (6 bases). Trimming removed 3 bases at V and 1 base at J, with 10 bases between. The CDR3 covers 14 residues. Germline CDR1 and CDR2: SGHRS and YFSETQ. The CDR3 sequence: CASSSGQINYGYTF. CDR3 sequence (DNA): TGCGCCAGCAGCTCAGGACAGATTAACTATGGCTACACCTTC.

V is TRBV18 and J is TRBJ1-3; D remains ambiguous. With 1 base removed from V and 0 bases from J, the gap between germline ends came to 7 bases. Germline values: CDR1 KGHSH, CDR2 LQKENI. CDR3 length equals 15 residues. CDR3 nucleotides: TGTGCCAGCTCACCACTCTTCGGCTCTGGAAACACCATATATTTT. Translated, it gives CASSPLFGSGNTIYF.

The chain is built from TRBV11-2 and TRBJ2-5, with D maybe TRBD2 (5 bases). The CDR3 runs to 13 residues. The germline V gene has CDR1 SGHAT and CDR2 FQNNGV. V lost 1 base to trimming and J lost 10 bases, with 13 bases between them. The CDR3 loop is CASSLGLDGDQYF. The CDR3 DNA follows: TGTGCCAGCAGCTTAGGCCTCGACGGGGACCAGTACTTC.

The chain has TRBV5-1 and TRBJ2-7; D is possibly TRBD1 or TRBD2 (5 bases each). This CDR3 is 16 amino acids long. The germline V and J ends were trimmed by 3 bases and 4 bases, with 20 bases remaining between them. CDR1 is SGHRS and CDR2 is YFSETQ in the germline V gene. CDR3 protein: CASSSGPHSTVYEQYF. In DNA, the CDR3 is TGCGCCAGCAGCTCGGGGCCTCATTCGACCGTTTACGAGCAGTACTTC.

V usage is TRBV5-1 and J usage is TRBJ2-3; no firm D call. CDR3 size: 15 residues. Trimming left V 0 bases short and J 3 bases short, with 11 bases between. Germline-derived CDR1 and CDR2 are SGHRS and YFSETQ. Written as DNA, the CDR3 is TGCGCCAGCAGCTTGGCCAGCTTCTCGACAGATACGCAGTATTTT. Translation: CASSLASFSTDTQYF.

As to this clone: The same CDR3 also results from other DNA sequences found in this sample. CDR3 loop: CASSFGGARETQYF. The CDR3 coding sequence is TGTGCCAGCAGTTTTGGGGGGGCACGCGAGACCCAGTACTTC. The genes are TRBV28 and TRBJ2-5; TRBD2 might be the D (7 bases). V dropped 3 bases and J dropped 5 bases, with 13 bases sitting between them. Looked up from germline, CDR1 is MDHEN and CDR2 is SYDVKM. The CDR3 totals 14 residues.

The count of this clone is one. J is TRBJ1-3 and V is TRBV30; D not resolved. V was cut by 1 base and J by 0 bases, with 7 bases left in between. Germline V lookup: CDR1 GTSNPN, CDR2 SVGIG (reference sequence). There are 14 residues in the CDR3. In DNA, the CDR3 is TGTGCCTGGAGTGATCTCAACTCTGGAAACACCATATATTTT. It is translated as CAWSDLNSGNTIYF.

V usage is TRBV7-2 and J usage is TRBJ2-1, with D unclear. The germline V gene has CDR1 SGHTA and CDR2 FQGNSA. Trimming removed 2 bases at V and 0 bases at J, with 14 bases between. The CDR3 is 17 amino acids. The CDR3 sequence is CASSLLGWLDSYNEQFF. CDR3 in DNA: TGTGCCAGCAGCTTATTGGGGTGGCTAGACTCCTACAATGAGCAGTTCTTC.